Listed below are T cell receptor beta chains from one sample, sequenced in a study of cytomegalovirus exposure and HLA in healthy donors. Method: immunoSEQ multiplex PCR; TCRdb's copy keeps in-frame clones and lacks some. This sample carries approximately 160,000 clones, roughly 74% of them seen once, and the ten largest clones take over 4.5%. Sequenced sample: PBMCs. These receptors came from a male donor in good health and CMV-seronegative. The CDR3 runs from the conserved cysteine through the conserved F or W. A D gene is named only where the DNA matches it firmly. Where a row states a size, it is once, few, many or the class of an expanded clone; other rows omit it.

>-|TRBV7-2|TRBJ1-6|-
TGTGCCAGCAGGGGGGCCGGGTCACCCCTCCACTTT
CASRGAGSPLHF
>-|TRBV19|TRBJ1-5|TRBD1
TGTGCCAGTAGTACGACCTGGACAGGGGGTTATAGTCAGCCCCAGCATTTT
CASSTTWTGGYSQPQHF
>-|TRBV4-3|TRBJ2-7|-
TGCGCCAGCAGCCAAAAAAGCGGGTGCTACGAGCAGTACTTC
CASSQKSGCYEQYF
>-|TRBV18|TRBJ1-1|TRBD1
TGTGCCAGCTCACCTCCGGGACAGGTGCCATCTATTACTGAAGCTTTCTTT
CASSPPGQVPSITEAFF
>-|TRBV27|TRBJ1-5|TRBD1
TGTGCCAGCAGTCCGGGACAGGCCGATCAGCCCCAGCATTTT
CASSPGQADQPQHF
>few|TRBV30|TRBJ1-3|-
TGTGCCTGGAGTTCCGGGTCTGGAAACACCATATATTTT
CAWSSGSGNTIYF
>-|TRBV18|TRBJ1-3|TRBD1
TGTGCCAGCTCACCGGACAGGGGCTTCTCTGGAAACACCATATATTTT
CASSPDRGFSGNTIYF
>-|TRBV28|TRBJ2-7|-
TGTGCCAGCAGACCGACAGTAACCTACGAGCAGTACTTC
CASRPTVTYEQYF
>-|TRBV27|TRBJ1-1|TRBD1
TGTGCCAGCAGACCGCGGCGGACAGGGTCGGTAATGAACACTGAAGCTTTCTTT
CASRPRRTGSVMNTEAFF
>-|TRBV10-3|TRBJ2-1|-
TGTGCCATCAGTGGCCTAGTATCCGATGAGCAGTTCTTC
CAISGLVSDEQFF
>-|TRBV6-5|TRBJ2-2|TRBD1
TGTGCCAGCAGTGGGTCCCAGGGGGACACCGGGGAGCTGTTTTTT
CASSGSQGDTGELFF
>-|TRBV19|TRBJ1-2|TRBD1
TGTGCCAGTAGTACCCTACAGGGGCTAGGCTATGGCTACACCTTC
CASSTLQGLGYGYTF
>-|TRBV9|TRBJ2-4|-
TGTGCCAGCAGTGTCTCAGTTGCAGCCAAAAACATTCAGTACTTC
CASSVSVAAKNIQYF
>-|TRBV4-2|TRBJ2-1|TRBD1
TGTGCCAGCAGCCGACCCGAGACAGGGGACGTCAATGAGCAGTTCTTC
CASSRPETGDVNEQFF
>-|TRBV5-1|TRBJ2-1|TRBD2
TGCGCCAGCAGCTTATTAGCGGGCTCCTACAATGAGCAGTTCTTC
CASSLLAGSYNEQFF
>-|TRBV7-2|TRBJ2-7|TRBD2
TGTGCCAGCAGCTTAGAACTAGCGGGAGCCTACGAGCAGTACTTC
CASSLELAGAYEQYF
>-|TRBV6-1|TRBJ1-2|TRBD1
TGTGCCAGCAGCCCCCAGGACAGGAACCTCTATGGCTACACCTTC
CASSPQDRNLYGYTF
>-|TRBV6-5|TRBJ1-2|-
TGTGCCAGCATAGGGGCTCGTGGCTACACCTTC
CASIGARGYTF
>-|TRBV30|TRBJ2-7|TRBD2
TGTGCCTGGAGGCGGGAGCCCTACTCCTACGAGCAGTACTTC
CAWRREPYSYEQYF
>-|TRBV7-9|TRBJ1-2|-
TGTGCCAGCAGCTTACCGCTACTACCAGAGGGCTACACCTTC
CASSLPLLPEGYTF
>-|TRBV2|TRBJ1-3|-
TGTGCCAGCCGCAGTCGACAGCCTGGAAACACCATATATTTT
CASRSRQPGNTIYF
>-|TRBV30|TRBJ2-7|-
TGTGCCTGGAGTTTCGGGACTTACGAGCAGTACTTC
CAWSFGTYEQYF
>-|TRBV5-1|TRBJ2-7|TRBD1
TGCGCCAGCAGGGGACAGGGCTACGAGCAGTACTTC
CASRGQGYEQYF
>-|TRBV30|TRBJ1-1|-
TGTGCCTGGGGGGGAGGGTCCACTGAAGCTTTCTTT
CAWGGGSTEAFF
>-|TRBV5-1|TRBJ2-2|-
TGCGCCAGCAGCTTGTCAGGGGAGCCCGGGGAGCTGTTTTTT
CASSLSGEPGELFF
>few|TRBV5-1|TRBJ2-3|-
TGCGCCAGCAAGGATAGTAAGGGAGCAGATACGCAGTATTTT
CASKDSKGADTQYF
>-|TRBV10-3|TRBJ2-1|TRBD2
TGTGCCATCAGTGACTTTCCAGGGACTAGCGGGGGAAATGAGCAGTTCTTC
CAISDFPGTSGGNEQFF
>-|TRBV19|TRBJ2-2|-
TGTGCCAGTAGCTTATCCTCGGACAGGAACACCGGGGAGCTGTTTTTT
CASSLSSDRNTGELFF
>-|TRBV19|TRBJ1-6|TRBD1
TGTGCCAGTACACAGGGGCAGTCACCCCTCCACTTT
CASTQGQSPLHF
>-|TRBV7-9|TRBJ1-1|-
TGTGCCAGCAGCCCCGACAGGCTTGAAGCTTTCTTT
CASSPDRLEAFF
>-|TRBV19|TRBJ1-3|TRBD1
TGTGCCAGTAGTATTACCGGACAGGGCTCTGGAAACACCATATATTTT
CASSITGQGSGNTIYF
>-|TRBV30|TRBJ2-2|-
TGTGCCTGGATGGGAGCGACGAACACCGGGGAGCTGTTTTTT
CAWMGATNTGELFF
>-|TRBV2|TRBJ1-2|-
TGTGCCAGCAGCGGGGGGGCAGACCTTGGATGGGGCTACACCTTC
CASSGGADLGWGYTF
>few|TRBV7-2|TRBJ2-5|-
TGTGCCAGCAGCTTACGTTTGACCCAGTACTTC
CASSLRLTQYF
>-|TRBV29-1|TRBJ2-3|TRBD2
TGCAGCGCCTCCCCTAGCGGGGGGGATACGCAGTATTTT
CSASPSGGDTQYF
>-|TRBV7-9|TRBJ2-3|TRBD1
TGTGCCAGCAGCGTTGGACAGGGGAGCACAGATACGCAGTATTTT
CASSVGQGSTDTQYF
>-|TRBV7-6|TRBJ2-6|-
TGTGCCAGCAGCCCACCAGGAAAGAATGGGGCCAACGTCCTGACTTTC
CASSPPGKNGANVLTF
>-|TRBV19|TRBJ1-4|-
TGTGCCAGTAGTATAGTCGGAGCAACTAATGAAAAACTGTTTTTT
CASSIVGATNEKLFF
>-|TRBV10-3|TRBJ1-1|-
TGTGCCATCAGCGGACAGCCTAACACTGAAGCTTTCTTT
CAISGQPNTEAFF
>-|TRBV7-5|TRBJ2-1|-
TGTGCCAGAAGCCCCGCCCTAGCAAAAAATGAGCAGTTCTTC
CARSPALAKNEQFF
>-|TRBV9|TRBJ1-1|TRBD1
TGTGCCAGCAGTGCAGGGGGCTTGAACACTGAAGCTTTCTTT
CASSAGGLNTEAFF
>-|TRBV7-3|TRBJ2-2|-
TGTGCCAGCAGCTTAAGCGTGAACGGGGAGCTGTTTTTT
CASSLSVNGELFF
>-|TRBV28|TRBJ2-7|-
TGTGCCAGCAGTCCCCGACTACCCCCCTACGAGCAGTACTTC
CASSPRLPPYEQYF
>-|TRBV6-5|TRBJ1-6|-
TGTGCCAGCAGTTACAGGGCCAGGGCTAATTCACCCCTCCACTTT
CASSYRARANSPLHF